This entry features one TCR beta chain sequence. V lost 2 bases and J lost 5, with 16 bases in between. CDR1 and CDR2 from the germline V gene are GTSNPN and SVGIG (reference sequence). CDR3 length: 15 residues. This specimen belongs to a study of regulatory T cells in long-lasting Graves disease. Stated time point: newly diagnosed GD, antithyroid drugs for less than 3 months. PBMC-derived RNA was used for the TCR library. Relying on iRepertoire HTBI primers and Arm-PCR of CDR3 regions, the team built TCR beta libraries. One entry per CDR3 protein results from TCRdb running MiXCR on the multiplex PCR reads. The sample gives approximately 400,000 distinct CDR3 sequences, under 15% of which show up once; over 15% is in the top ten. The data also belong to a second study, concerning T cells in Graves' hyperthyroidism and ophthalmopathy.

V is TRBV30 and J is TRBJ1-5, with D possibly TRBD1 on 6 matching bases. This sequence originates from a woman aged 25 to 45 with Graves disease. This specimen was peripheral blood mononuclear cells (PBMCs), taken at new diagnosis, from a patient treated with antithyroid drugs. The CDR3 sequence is CAWSLVGGRDQPQHF. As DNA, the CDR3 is TGTGCCTGGAGTCTTGTTGGGGGCAGGGATCAGCCCCAGCATTTT.